Described below is a single T cell receptor beta chain sequence and its context. Authors' processing steps: Amplification from reference gene primers served as the basis for estimated nucleated cell counts. Sequencing used immunoSEQ multiplex PCR; TCRdb keeps in-frame clones, though not all of them. V and J calls and clone size are copied from that table; D and trimming were computed from the DNA. Of a few hundred thousand clones listed, roughly 86% are singletons. This sample is part of a study of blood T cell repertoires in COVID-19. For the study at large: Samples of COVID-19 (acute and convalescent) were obtained from the United States, Italy and Spain. Sources were T cells, B-cell-depleted T cells, or PBMCs; the material itself was cDNA or gDNA.

Looked up from germline, CDR1 is SEHNR and CDR2 is FQNEAQ (reference sequence). The V gene lost 4 bases and the J gene lost 8 bases, with 11 bases spanning the gap. The CDR3 runs 12 residues. The V call is TRBV7-9, the J call TRBJ1-1; D gene uncertain. The sample consisted of peripheral blood. The receptor was isolated from a man aged 18-30 years with active or convalescent COVID-19. For the CDR3, the DNA is TGTGCCAGCAGCTCCGGTCGACTGGAAGCTTTCTTT. Amino acid sequence: CASSSGRLEAFF.